A single sample gave rise to the 3 T cell receptor beta chains below, sequenced in a study of T cell repertoires in aging, cancer and after chemotherapy. The template was genomic DNA from peripheral blood, not RNA. TRB rearrangements spanning V, D and J were amplified using mixed TRB-A/B primers. TCRdb analysed the multiplex PCR reads with MiXCR anew, one entry per CDR3 protein. The sample shows 340 or so distinct CDR3 sequences, under 25% of them seen only once. Sequencing was done on a sample of blood. All receptors derive from a human donor with a blood cancer.

Turning to this clonotype: Since a much larger clone is just one base distant, this may be a read error. The CDR3 DNA sequence: TGCAGTGCTAGCAAAGGGGGGGATCAGCACCAGCATTTT. Translated: CSASKGGDQHQHF. This chain uses TRBV20-1 with TRBJ1-5, with D perhaps TRBD1 (6 bases). Germline CDR1 reads DFQATT; CDR2 reads SNEGSKA (reference sequence). This CDR3 region has 13 residues.

The V gene is TRBV5-1, the J gene TRBJ1-6; D unclear. V gave up 0 bases and J gave up 8 bases, with 6 bases separating them. The CDR3 covers 13 residues. CDR1 and CDR2 (germline): SGHRS, YFSETQ. CDR3 loop: CASSLAEDSPLHF. The CDR3 nucleotides are TGCGCCAGCAGCTTGGCCGAAGATTCACCCCTCCACTTT.

This clonotype is categorized as medium-sized. This chain uses TRBV30 with TRBJ2-7; tentatively, D is TRBD2 (5 bases). V lost 5 bases, J lost 6 bases, and 11 bases lay in between. This CDR3 spans 11 amino acids. Germline CDR1 GTSNPN, CDR2 SVGIG (reference sequence). The CDR3 reads CAWQSAGEQYF. As DNA, the CDR3 is TGTGCCTGGCAATCGGCGGGCGAGCAGTACTTC.